These 31 T cell receptor beta chains were sequenced from one sample in a study of blood T cells in healthy people across ages. The authors ran a second PCR of roughly 7 to 11 cycles using a sample-barcoded 5' primer and a J-beta primer mix. TCRdb called the 5' RACE reads again in MiXCR, with one record for every CDR3 protein. Of hundreds of thousands of distinct CDR3 sequences in the sample, around 45% were seen once. The sequencing input was blood. These receptors all stem from a man aged 60 to 75 in good health.

This chain uses TRBV5-1 with TRBJ1-1; 8 bases are shared with TRBD1. From germline, CDR1 is SGHRS and CDR2 YFSETQ. The CDR3 consists of 13 residues. Germline trimming cut 4 bases from V and 3 bases from J; bases unmatched to any gene: 2. CDR3 loop: CASSRGQDTEAFF. The CDR3, as DNA: TGCGCCAGCAGCCGGGGACAGGACACTGAAGCTTTCTTT.

This clonotype was detected only a few times. The V call is TRBV7-3, the J call TRBJ1-1, with TRBD1 as a possible D gene (5 bases). The V end was cut by 0 bases, the J end by 1 base, with 9 bases between. The germline CDR1 and CDR2 sequences are SGHTA and FQGTGA. The CDR3 totals 15 residues. CDR3 coding DNA: TGTGCCAGCAGCTTAACGCGGGGGTCGAACACTGAAGCTTTCTTT. This sequence encodes CASSLTRGSNTEAFF.

In the case of this clonotype: An end of the junction does not agree with germline; a read error may underlie this. The rearrangement joins TRBV20-1 to TRBJ2-3; a weak D match, TRBD1 (5 bases). This CDR3 spans 17 amino acids. Looked up from germline, CDR1 is DFQATT and CDR2 is SNEGSKA (reference sequence). The CDR3: CSATEAPSFLSTDTQYF. In DNA, the CDR3 is TGTAGTGCGACAGAGGCTCCGTCTTTCCTTAGCACAGATACGCAGTATTTT.

The rearrangement uses TRBV11-2 and TRBJ2-7, with TRBD2 as a possible D gene (7 bases). Germline V lookup: CDR1 SGHAT, CDR2 FQNNGV. V was clipped by 8 bases and J by 3 bases, with 17 bases between them. The CDR3 totals 14 residues. This CDR3 is CASGRGASLYEQYF. DNA of the CDR3: TGTGCCAGCGGCCGGGGGGCGTCCCTCTACGAGCAGTACTTC.

The V and J genes are TRBV6-2 or TRBV6-3 and TRBJ1-5; 7 bases map to TRBD1. V trimming: 10 bases; J trimming: 6 bases; junction bases outside the gene matches: 9. Germline CDR1 and CDR2: MNHEY and SVGEGT. This CDR3 region has 13 residues. For the CDR3, the DNA is TGTGCCACTGAGACAGGGCGAAGTCAGCCCCAGCATTTT. It specifies CATETGRSQPQHF.

The genes are TRBV5-6 and TRBJ2-4, with 10 bases identical to TRBD1. The DNA matches TRBJ2-7 better at its end, which makes the J call doubtful. This CDR3 comprises 15 residues. Germline loops: CDR1 SGHDT, CDR2 YYEEEE. CDR3 DNA: TGTGCCAGCAGCTTGTCCGGGACAGGGGTTGGCGAGCAGTACTTC. Amino acids: CASSLSGTGVGEQYF.

This sequence joins TRBV15 and TRBJ2-7; TRBD1 matches at 7 bases. The germline CDR1 and CDR2 sequences are LNHNV and YYDKDF (reference sequence). The CDR3 runs 15 residues. J lost 0 bases, V lost 2 bases, and 4 bases had no gene match. CDR3 sequence: CATSRTRQGSYEQYF. CDR3 sequence (DNA): TGTGCCACCAGCAGAACCCGACAGGGCTCCTACGAGCAGTACTTC.

This clonotype was counted a few times. The chain combines TRBV27 with TRBJ2-3; 9 bases are shared with TRBD2. V was clipped by 5 bases and J by 0 bases; unmatched bases: 12. The CDR3 runs to 18 residues. Looked up from germline, CDR1 is MNHEY and CDR2 is SMNVEV (reference sequence). The CDR3 loop is CASSPLYLAGTSTDTQYF. The CDR3 DNA follows: TGTGCCAGCAGTCCCCTATACCTAGCGGGGACCAGCACAGATACGCAGTATTTT.

Remarks on this clonotype: This may be a read error, as it is one base from a much larger clone. The J gene is TRBJ2-7, the V gene TRBV5-1; D ambiguous. CDR3 size: 13 residues. Germline V lookup: CDR1 SGHRS, CDR2 YFSETQ. Here the CDR3 reads CSSSLTVSYEQYF. The CDR3 nucleotides are TGCTCCAGCAGCCTTACTGTTTCCTACGAGCAGTACTTC.

This clonotype showed up just a few times. The V call is TRBV7-9, the J call TRBJ1-1; 9 nucleotides match TRBD1. The V gene end was trimmed by 5 bases and the J gene end by 5 bases; junction bases not matched to a gene: 15. The CDR3 has 17 amino acids. The germline V gene encodes CDR1 SEHNR and CDR2 FQNEAQ (reference sequence). In DNA form, the CDR3 reads TGTGCCAGCAGCGCAGGAGACAGGGGGTTGCTGCGGACTGAAGCTTTCTTT. Protein product: CASSAGDRGLLRTEAFF.

Of note for this clonotype: One junction end disagrees with the germline gene, perhaps due to a read error. The rearrangement uses TRBV7-6 and TRBJ2-3, with 10 positions matching TRBD2. The CDR3 is 18 amino acids. Germline assignment: CDR1 SGHVS and CDR2 FNYEAQ. The CDR3 spells CASSLAASGGMGTDTQYF. The CDR3 DNA is TGTGCCAGCAGTTTAGCCGCTAGCGGGGGTATGGGCACAGATACGCAGTATTTT.

For the CDR3, the DNA is TGTGCCACCAGCAGAGAGCTTCAGGGACGTACTGAAGCTTTCTTT. Residues: CATSRELQGRTEAFF. The chain couples TRBV15 to TRBJ1-1, with a tentative D call TRBD1 (5 bases). CDR1 is LNHNV, CDR2 YYDKDF, per germline (reference sequence). With 0 bases removed from V and 5 bases from J, the gap between germline ends came to 13 bases. The CDR3 has 15 amino acids.

The chain couples TRBV28 to TRBJ2-5, with 7 bases that match TRBD1. The CDR3 runs to 14 residues. Germline V gene data show CDR1 as MDHEN and CDR2 as SYDVKM. Losses at the gene ends were 6 bases for V and 5 bases for J; bases not matched to a gene: 9. CDR3 DNA: TGTGCCAGCAGCCCGACAGGGTTAGGGGAGACCCAGTACTTC. This codes for CASSPTGLGETQYF.

This chain joins TRBV27 and TRBJ1-2; D may be TRBD1 (5 bases). V was pared by 4 bases and J by 6 bases, with 21 bases between. The germline gives CDR1 MNHEY, CDR2 SMNVEV (reference sequence). The CDR3 runs to 16 residues. In DNA form, the CDR3 reads TGTGCCAGCAGTTCAACGTGGACAAGAACCTTTGATGGCTACACCTTC. The encoded protein is CASSSTWTRTFDGYTF.

The chain is built from TRBV20-1 and TRBJ2-5; tentative D call: TRBD2 (5 bases). The germline V and J ends were trimmed by 0 bases and 11 bases, with 22 bases remaining between them. Germline values: CDR1 DFQATT, CDR2 SNEGSKA (reference sequence). The CDR3 has 15 amino acids. CDR3 sequence: CSARDIKRSQAEQYF. CDR3 coding DNA: TGCAGTGCTAGAGATATTAAGCGGTCTCAGGCTGAGCAGTACTTC.

V is TRBV9 and J is TRBJ1-2; D not resolved. There are 14 residues in the CDR3. Germline loops: CDR1 SGDLS, CDR2 YYNGEE. The V gene lost 4 bases and the J gene lost 5 bases, with 15 bases spanning the gap. The CDR3 nucleotides read TGTGCCAGCAGCATAGCCGGGGTCGGGTATGGCTACACCTTC. As protein: CASSIAGVGYGYTF.

This clonotype was seen only a few times. This chain uses TRBV6-1 with TRBJ1-2; D might be TRBD1 (6 bases). The CDR3 loop spans 13 amino acids. Trimming removed 2 bases at V and 4 bases at J, with 8 bases between. Germline CDR1 reads MNHNS; CDR2 reads SASEGT. This CDR3 reads CASSEKQGYGYTF. CDR3 in DNA: TGTGCCAGCAGTGAAAAACAGGGCTATGGCTACACCTTC.

This rearrangement joins TRBV7-3 to TRBJ1-5, with D unresolved. The V gene lost 5 bases and the J gene lost 5 bases, with 7 bases spanning the gap. The V gene's germline CDR1 is SGHTA and CDR2 FQGTGA. There are 12 residues in the CDR3. For the CDR3, the DNA is TGTGCCAGCAGCGGGTCCGATCAGCCCCAGCATTTT. Protein: CASSGSDQPQHF.

This chain joins TRBV9 and TRBJ2-4; TRBD2 might be the D (5 bases). Germline CDR1 is SGDLS and CDR2 is YYNGEE. The CDR3 sequence is 14 residues long. V was shortened by 3 bases and J by 14 bases, with 21 bases between the two germline ends. Written as DNA, the CDR3 is TGTGCCAGCAGCGCGGACGGGTATCGAGCGGCAGAGTACTTC. This encodes CASSADGYRAAEYF.

The chain recombines TRBV20-1 with TRBJ1-6; 8 nucleotides match TRBD1. This CDR3 has 16 residues. The germline V gene encodes CDR1 DFQATT and CDR2 SNEGSKA (reference sequence). Germline trimming cut 6 bases from V and 0 bases from J; bases unmatched to any gene: 7. The CDR3 loop reads CSAAGTGSSYNSPLHF. The CDR3 DNA sequence: TGCAGTGCGGCCGGGACAGGAAGCTCCTATAATTCACCCCTCCACTTT.

This chain links TRBV2 with TRBJ2-1; D perhaps matches TRBD1 (5 bases). The CDR3 loop spans 12 amino acids. V was shortened by 8 bases and J by 4 bases, with 9 bases between the two germline ends. Germline CDR1 is SNHLY and CDR2 is FYNNEI. CDR3 DNA: TGTGCCAGCCTAGGGGAATACAATGAGCAGTTCTTC. Protein product: CASLGEYNEQFF. Filled out from reference TRBV2 and TRBJ2-1, the complete variable domain reads EPEVTQTPSHQVTQMGQEVILRCVPISNHLYFYWYRQILGQKVEFLVSFYNNEISEKSEIFDDQFSVERPDGSNFTLKIRSTKLEDSAMYFCASLGEYNEQFFGPGTRLTVL.

This clonotype was observed a single time. This sequence joins TRBV2 and TRBJ2-4; D call uncertain. TRBJ2-7 matches the DNA end more closely, so the J call is doubtful. Germline V gene sequence: CDR1 SNHLY, CDR2 FYNNEI. This CDR3 spans 14 amino acids. CDR3 residues: CASSPVTVSYEQYF. For the CDR3, the DNA is TGTGCCAGCAGTCCCGTGACGGTGAGCTACGAGCAGTACTTC.

This clonotype was observed a few times. The chain joins TRBV6-2 or TRBV6-3 to TRBJ2-1; 9 bases match TRBD1. J gave up 9 bases and V 6 bases, and 15 bases lay outside the gene matches. CDR1 and CDR2 from the germline V gene are MNHEY and SVGEGT. The CDR3 runs 16 residues. CDR3 sequence (DNA): TGTGCCAGCAGGGGTCCGGGACAGGGTAGCCTTGCTGAGCAGTTCTTC. This codes for CASRGPGQGSLAEQFF.

The chain combines TRBV5-1 with TRBJ1-1, with 9 bases identical to TRBD1. The CDR3 length is 16 residues. Germline CDR1 is SGHRS and CDR2 is YFSETQ. J was trimmed by 5 bases and V by 0 bases; bases with no gene match: 8. This chain's CDR3 is CASSLGDRAQRTEAFF. CDR3 in DNA: TGCGCCAGCAGCTTGGGGGACAGGGCCCAGAGGACTGAAGCTTTCTTT. Complete variable domain (other parts from reference TRBV5-1 and TRBJ1-1): KAGVTQTPRYLIKTRGQQVTLSCSPISGHRSVSWYQQTPGQGLQFLFEYFSETQRNKGNFPGRFSGRQFSNSRSEMNVSTLELGDSALYLCASSLGDRAQRTEAFFGQGTRLTVV.

The table lists this clonotype with a few counts. The chain carries TRBV5-1 and TRBJ2-7; the D gene could be TRBD1 or TRBD2 (6 bases each). The V end was cut by 1 base, the J end by 5 bases, with 22 bases between. CDR3 length: 17 residues. From germline, CDR1 is SGHRS and CDR2 YFSETQ. The CDR3 loop reads CASSLWRGGGTGDEQYF. The CDR3 nucleotides are TGCGCCAGCAGCTTGTGGCGTGGGGGCGGGACTGGGGACGAGCAGTACTTC. Together with reference TRBV5-1 and TRBJ2-7, the CDR3 gives the full variable domain: KAGVTQTPRYLIKTRGQQVTLSCSPISGHRSVSWYQQTPGQGLQFLFEYFSETQRNKGNFPGRFSGRQFSNSRSEMNVSTLELGDSALYLCASSLWRGGGTGDEQYFGPGTRLTVT.

This clonotype showed up just a few times. This chain joins TRBV5-1 and TRBJ2-7; D is unresolved. CDR1 and CDR2 from the germline V gene are SGHRS and YFSETQ. The CDR3 runs 12 residues. Trimming cost V 6 bases and J 0 bases, with 7 bases left between them. The CDR3 is CASIGPSYEQYF. CDR3 sequence (DNA): TGCGCCAGCATCGGGCCCTCCTACGAGCAGTACTTC.

The V and J genes are TRBV30 and TRBJ2-3; no reliable D call. V lost 5 bases and J lost 6, with 9 bases in between. CDR3 size: 11 residues. Looked up from germline, CDR1 is GTSNPN and CDR2 is SVGIG (reference sequence). In DNA form, the CDR3 reads TGTGCCTGGGGTTTTGGGGATACGCAGTATTTT. This gives the protein CAWGFGDTQYF.

For this clonotype: A much larger clone differs by one base, so this may be a read error. This chain joins TRBV4-1 and TRBJ1-2; 8 positions agree with TRBD1. The germline V gene encodes CDR1 MGHRA and CDR2 YSYEKL. V shed 4 bases and J 0 bases; nucleotides not matched to a gene: 13. The CDR3 has 18 residues. CDR3 bases: TGCGCCAGCAGCCCCCCTCGGGGAGCGACAGGGGCTAACTATGGCTACACCTTC. Translation: CASSPPRGATGANYGYTF.

V gene TRBV11-2 combines with J gene TRBJ2-7; D is unresolved. Trimming removed 4 bases from V and 3 bases from J, with 10 bases in between. There are 13 residues in the CDR3. CDR1 is SGHAT, CDR2 FQNNGV, per germline. The CDR3 DNA is TGTGCCAGCAGCTCTAAAGACATCTACGAGCAGTACTTC. Encoded protein: CASSSKDIYEQYF.

The chain is built from TRBV24-1 and TRBJ2-1, with D possibly matching TRBD2 (5 bases). This CDR3 is built from 12 residues. V dropped 10 bases and J dropped 8 bases, with 14 bases sitting between them. CDR1 and CDR2 (germline): KGHDR, SFDVKD. In DNA form, the CDR3 reads TGTGCCACGAATAACGGGGTAGATGAGCAGTTCTTC. Its protein product is CATNNGVDEQFF.

The V call is TRBV7-2, the J call TRBJ2-7; TRBD1 agrees at 8 bases. CDR3 length: 14 amino acids. V lost 3 bases and J lost 8; bases outside the gene matches: 9. CDR1 SGHTA and CDR2 FQGNSA come from the germline V gene. The CDR3 DNA reads TGTGCCAGCAGCTTTACAGGGGGTGTTACGAAGCAGTACTTC. Translated: CASSFTGGVTKQYF.